Presented here are 4 T cell receptor beta chains from one specimen sequenced in a study of cytomegalovirus exposure and HLA in healthy donors. The PCR had 60 Vbeta and 13 Jbeta primers. Some clones are missing from TCRdb's copy, which holds only in-frame ones; the method was immunoSEQ multiplex PCR. The data contain just over 150,000 clones, approximately 70% of them singletons. The sample taken for sequencing was PBMCs. These receptors came from a man aged 35-49 years in good health and CMV-seropositive.

The chain uses TRBV27 and TRBJ2-3; D gene uncertain. Germline V gives CDR1 MNHEY, CDR2 SMNVEV (reference sequence). This CDR3 is built from 13 residues. Trimming took 3 bases from V and 4 from J, leaving 8 bases between them. The CDR3 DNA follows: TGTGCCAGCAGTTTTGGCGGCCCAGATACGCAGTATTTT. Its protein is CASSFGGPDTQYF.

The gene calls are TRBV5-6 and TRBJ2-3; 14 bases align to TRBD2. The CDR3 totals 16 residues. Germline-derived CDR1 and CDR2 are SGHDT and YYEEEE. Trimming removed 5 bases from V and 5 bases from J; junction bases left unmatched: 7. The DNA of the CDR3 is TGTGCCAGCAGTCTCAGGACTAGCGGGGGGAGAGATACGCAGTATTTT. It yields the protein CASSLRTSGGRDTQYF. Variable domain in full (rest from reference TRBV5-6 and TRBJ2-3): DAGVTQSPTHLIKTRGQQVTLRCSPKSGHDTVSWYQQALGQGPQFIFQYYEEEERQRGNFPDRFSGHQFPNYSSELNVNALLLGDSALYLCASSLRTSGGRDTQYFGPGTRLTVL.

The genes are TRBV7-8 and TRBJ2-2, with 8 bases fitting TRBD2. The CDR3 runs to 16 residues. The germline CDR1 and CDR2 sequences are SGHVS and FQNEAQ. The J segment lost 4 bases and the V segment lost 1 base, leaving 5 bases of the junction unmatched. CDR3 sequence (DNA): TGTGCCAGCAGCTTAGGACTAGCGAGGGCCACCGGGGAGCTGTTTTTT. Translation: CASSLGLARATGELFF.

The CDR3 loop is CASSVDGRGSYNEQFF. CDR3 coding DNA: TGTGCCAGCAGCGTAGACGGAAGGGGCTCCTACAATGAGCAGTTCTTC. The V call is TRBV9, the J call TRBJ2-1, with a tentative D call TRBD1 (5 bases). This CDR3 is built from 16 residues. Germline V gene data show CDR1 as SGDLS and CDR2 as YYNGEE. Trimming stripped 0 bases from V and 0 bases from J, with 10 bases between.